Below, one TCR beta chain is given with its context. Its antigen is currently unknown. Germline-derived CDR1 and CDR2 are LGHNT and FRNRAP. CDR3 length equals 12 residues. V was shortened by 5 bases and J by 11 bases, with 15 bases between the two germline ends. Using immunoSEQ multiplex PCR, the repertoire was profiled, and TCRdb retains in-frame clones only, with some absent. This sample has around 130,000 clones, with 70% to 90% found just once. This entry comes from a study of T cell responses to AZD1222 COVID-19 vaccine. Study-level results: Across spike, vaccine-associated CD4 TCRs were found, dominant at 160-218 and 743-854. Clonal diversity may have been underestimated in mostly white British donors.

The receptor comes from an adult in good health. J is TRBJ1-1 and V is TRBV12-5, with D uncertain. The sequencing used peripheral blood, collected on day 0 of AZD1222 vaccination. This chain's CDR3 is CASGRTRLAAFF. The CDR3 DNA is TGTGCTAGTGGTAGAACAAGGTTAGCGGCTTTCTTT.